This T cell receptor beta chain was retrieved from a study of blood T cells in healthy people across ages. Germline CDR1 MNHEY, CDR2 SVGEGT. CDR3 length: 14 amino acids. Trimming cost V 7 bases and J 6 bases; bases outside gene matches: 12. Next came a second PCR, run for about 6 to 12 cycles, which used a sample-barcoded 5' primer along with a J-beta primer mix. Using its own MiXCR run on the 5' RACE reads, TCRdb lists one record per CDR3 protein. The data show fewer than 700,000 distinct CDR3 sequences, 35% to 50% seen once. The chain couples TRBV6-2 or TRBV6-3 to TRBJ2-7, with 7 bases fitting TRBD2. The TCR was taken from an elderly man in good health. Source material: blood. The CDR3 DNA is TGTGCCAGCACCTTCTCGACGGGAGGTCTCGAGCAGTACTTC. Residues: CASTFSTGGLEQYF.